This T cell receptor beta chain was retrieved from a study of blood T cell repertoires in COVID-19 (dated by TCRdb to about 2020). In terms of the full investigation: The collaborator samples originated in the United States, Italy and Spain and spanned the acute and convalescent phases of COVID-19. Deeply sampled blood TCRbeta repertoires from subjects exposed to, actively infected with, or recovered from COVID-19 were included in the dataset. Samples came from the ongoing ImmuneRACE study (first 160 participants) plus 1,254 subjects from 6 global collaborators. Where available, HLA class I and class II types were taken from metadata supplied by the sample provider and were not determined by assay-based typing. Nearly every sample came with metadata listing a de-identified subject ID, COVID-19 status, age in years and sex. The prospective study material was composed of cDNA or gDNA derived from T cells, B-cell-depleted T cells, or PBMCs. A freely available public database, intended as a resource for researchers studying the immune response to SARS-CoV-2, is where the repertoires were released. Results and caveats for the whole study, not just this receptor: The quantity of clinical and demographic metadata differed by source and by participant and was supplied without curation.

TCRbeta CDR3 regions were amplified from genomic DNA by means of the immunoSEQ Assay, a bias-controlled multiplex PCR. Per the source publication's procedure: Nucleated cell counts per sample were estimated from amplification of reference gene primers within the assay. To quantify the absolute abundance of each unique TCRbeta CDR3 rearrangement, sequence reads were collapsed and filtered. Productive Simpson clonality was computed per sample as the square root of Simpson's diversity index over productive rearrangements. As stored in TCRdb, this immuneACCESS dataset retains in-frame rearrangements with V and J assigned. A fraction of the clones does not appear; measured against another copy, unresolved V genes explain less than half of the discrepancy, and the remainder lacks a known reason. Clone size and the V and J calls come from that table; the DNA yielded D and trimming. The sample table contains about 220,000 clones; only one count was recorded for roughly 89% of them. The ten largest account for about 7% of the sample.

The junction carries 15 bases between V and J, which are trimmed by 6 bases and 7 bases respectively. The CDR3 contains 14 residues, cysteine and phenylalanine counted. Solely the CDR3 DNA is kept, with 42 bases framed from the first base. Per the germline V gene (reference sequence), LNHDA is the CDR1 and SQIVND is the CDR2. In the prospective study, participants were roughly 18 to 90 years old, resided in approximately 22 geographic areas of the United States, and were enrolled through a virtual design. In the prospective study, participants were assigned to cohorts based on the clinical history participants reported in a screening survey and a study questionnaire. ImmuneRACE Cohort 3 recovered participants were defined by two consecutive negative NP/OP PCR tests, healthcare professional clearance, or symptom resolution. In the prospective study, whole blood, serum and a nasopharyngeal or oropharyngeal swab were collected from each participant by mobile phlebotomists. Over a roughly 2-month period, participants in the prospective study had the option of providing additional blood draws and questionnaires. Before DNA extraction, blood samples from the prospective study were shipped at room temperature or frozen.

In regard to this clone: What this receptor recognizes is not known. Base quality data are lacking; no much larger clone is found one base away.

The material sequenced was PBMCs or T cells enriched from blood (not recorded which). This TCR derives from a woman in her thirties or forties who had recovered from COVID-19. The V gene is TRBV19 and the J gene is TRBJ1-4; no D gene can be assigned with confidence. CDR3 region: CASRELDAAEKLFF. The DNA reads TGTGCCAGTAGGGAGCTTGATGCGGCTGAAAAACTGTTTTTT.